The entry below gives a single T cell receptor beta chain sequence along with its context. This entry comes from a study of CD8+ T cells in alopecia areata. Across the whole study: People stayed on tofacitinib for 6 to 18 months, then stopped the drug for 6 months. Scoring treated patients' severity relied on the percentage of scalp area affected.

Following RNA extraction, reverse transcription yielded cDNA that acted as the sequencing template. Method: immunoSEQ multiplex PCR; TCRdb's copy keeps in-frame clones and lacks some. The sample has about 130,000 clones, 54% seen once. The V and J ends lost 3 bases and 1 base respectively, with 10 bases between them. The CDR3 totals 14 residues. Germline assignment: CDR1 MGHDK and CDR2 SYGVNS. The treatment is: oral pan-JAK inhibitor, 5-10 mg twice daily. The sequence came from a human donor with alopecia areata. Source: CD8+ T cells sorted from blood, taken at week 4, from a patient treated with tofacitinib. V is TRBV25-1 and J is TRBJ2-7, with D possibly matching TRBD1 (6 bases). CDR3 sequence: CASSDPTGSYEQYF. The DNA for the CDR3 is TGTGCCAGCAGTGACCCGACAGGATCCTACGAGCAGTACTTC.